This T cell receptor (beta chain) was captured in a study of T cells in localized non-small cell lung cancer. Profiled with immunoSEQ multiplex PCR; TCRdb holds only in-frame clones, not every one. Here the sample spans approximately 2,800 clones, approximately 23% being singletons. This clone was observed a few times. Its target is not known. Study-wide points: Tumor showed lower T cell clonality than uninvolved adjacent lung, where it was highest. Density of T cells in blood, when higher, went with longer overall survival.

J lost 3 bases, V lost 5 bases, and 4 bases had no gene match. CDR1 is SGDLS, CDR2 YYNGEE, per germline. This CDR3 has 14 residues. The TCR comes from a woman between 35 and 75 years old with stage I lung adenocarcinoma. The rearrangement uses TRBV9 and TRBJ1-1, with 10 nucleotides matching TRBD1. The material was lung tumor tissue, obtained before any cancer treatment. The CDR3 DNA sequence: TGTGCCAGCAGGGCGGACAGGGGGTACACTGAAGCTTTCTTT. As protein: CASRADRGYTEAFF.